A single TCR beta chain is shown here with its context. Genomic DNA acted as the template from which TCR beta VDJ combination and CDR3 sequence profiling were carried out. One entry per CDR3 protein, called by TCRdb with MiXCR from the reads. Here the sample spans about 190,000 distinct CDR3 sequences, approximately 52% being singletons. These data originate in a study of CD8+CD57+ T cells in acquired aplastic anemia. Per germline, CDR1 SGHAT and CDR2 FQNNGV. The V and J ends lost 1 base and 8 bases, in that order; junction bases with no gene match: 9. The CDR3 is 16 amino acids. Specimen: sorted CD4+, CD8+, or CD8+CD57+ T cells (not recorded which) from PBMCs. The chain joins TRBV11-2 to TRBJ1-2, with TRBD1 identical over 11 bases. The receptor's source is a human donor in good health, serving as a control. In nucleotides, the CDR3 is TGTGCCAGCAGCTTAGGTCGTGGACAGGGGGCGGAAGGCTACACCTTC. This translates into CASSLGRGQGAEGYTF.